One and the same sample provided the 4 T cell receptor beta chains below, sequenced in a study of human T cells and chemical hapten exposure. From the RACE reads, TCRdb called clonotypes with MiXCR, one entry per CDR3 protein. The table lists roughly 72,000 distinct CDR3 sequences, 9% to 12% of them singletons. Specified time point: patch test 1, 2 weeks after DPC sensitization. As for treatment: therapeutic diphenylcyclopropenone sensitization with weekly scalp DPC. The specimen comprised whole blood, sampled in connection with sensitization to the hapten diphenylcyclopropenone (DPC). The receptor source for this set is a woman in her 50s with alopecia areata. Some clones in this sample may be carry-over from other donors' samples.

This clonotype was counted at least ten times. V usage is TRBV5-1 and J usage is TRBJ2-4; D call uncertain. The CDR3 loop spans 16 amino acids. Trimming removed 1 base at V and 0 bases at J, with 11 bases between. CDR1 and CDR2 (germline): SGHRS, YFSETQ. In DNA, the CDR3 is TGCGCCAGCAGCTTGTCGTTCTCGGTAGCCAAAAACATTCAGTACTTC. This gives the protein CASSLSFSVAKNIQYF. The entire variable domain, with the rest obtained from reference TRBV5-1 and TRBJ2-4, is as follows: KAGVTQTPRYLIKTRGQQVTLSCSPISGHRSVSWYQQTPGQGLQFLFEYFSETQRNKGNFPGRFSGRQFSNSRSEMNVSTLELGDSALYLCASSLSFSVAKNIQYFGAGTRLSVL.

This clonotype was detected only a few times. This rearrangement joins TRBV7-8 to TRBJ2-3, with D possibly being TRBD2 (5 bases). The CDR3 runs 15 residues. V was cut by 2 bases and J by 2 bases, with 11 bases left in between. Germline CDR1 is SGHVS and CDR2 is FQNEAQ. The CDR3 is CASSLRLAITDTQYF. The CDR3, as DNA: TGTGCCAGCAGCTTAAGGCTAGCCATCACAGATACGCAGTATTTT. Full variable domain (missing parts from reference TRBV7-8 and TRBJ2-3): GAGVSQSPRYKVAKRGQDVALRCDPISGHVSLFWYQQALGQGPEFLTYFQNEAQLDKSGLPSDRFFAERPEGSVSTLKIQRTQQEDSAVYLCASSLRLAITDTQYFGPGTRLTVL.

In this sample, this clonotype turned up many times. This sequence joins TRBV24-1 and TRBJ2-1; 7 bases are a match to TRBD2. The V gene end was trimmed by 2 bases and the J gene end by 9 bases; junction bases not matched to a gene: 9. CDR3 length: 15 residues. In germline, CDR1 is KGHDR, CDR2 SFDVKD. DNA for the CDR3: TGTGCCACCAGTGATTGGGGGGGGAAGGCCGCTGAGCAGTTCTTC. As protein: CATSDWGGKAAEQFF.

The chain joins TRBV20-1 to TRBJ1-1; D is possibly TRBD1 (6 bases). Trimming took off 7 bases at V and 4 bases at J, with 16 bases between the two ends. This CDR3 is 13 amino acids long. Germline V gene data show CDR1 as DFQATT and CDR2 as SNEGSKA (reference sequence). The CDR3 DNA reads as TGCAGTGGAAAGGGGGGGGCAGGCACTGAAGCTTTCTTT. This encodes CSGKGGAGTEAFF.